This T cell receptor (beta chain) was sequenced in a study of technical replicates of blood from a few donors. TCRdb's copy holds only in-frame clones and misses some; the assay was immunoSEQ multiplex PCR. The data hold 70,000 to 85,000 clones, with 95% to 98% observed a single time. This sequence was found in a human donor in good health. Sequencing used T cells isolated from PBMCs.

The CDR3 protein is CASSLGPNQPQHF. DNA for the CDR3: TGTGCCAGCAGCTTAGGGCCCAACCAGCCCCAGCATTTT. This chain connects TRBV7-2 to TRBJ1-5; no definite D call. Germline CDR1 SGHTA, CDR2 FQGNSA. Trimming left V 1 base short and J 7 bases short, with 8 bases between. The CDR3 extends over 13 amino acids.